A selection of T cell receptor beta chains follows, all from one sample in a study of T cells in Graves' hyperthyroidism and ophthalmopathy. A single record per CDR3 protein comes from TCRdb applying MiXCR to the multiplex PCR reads. The sample yields around 500,000 distinct CDR3 sequences, 13% to 15% seen once. Sequencing used blood. These receptors were taken from a young woman with Graves' hyperthyroidism. Each CDR3 is given with its conserved first and last residue. The D gene is left open where the match is weak. Expanded clones are given a class, and other clones once, few, many or no size at all.

V,J,size,D,DNA,CDR3
TRBV20-1,TRBJ2-3,many,TRBD2,TGCAGTGCTAGAGATACACTAGCGGGAGGGGGCGGAGATACGCAGTATTTT,CSARDTLAGGGGDTQYF
TRBV7-8,TRBJ1-3,few,.,TGTGCCAGCAGTTTAAGAGGGGCAGCGAACTCTGGAAACACCATATATTTT,CASSLRGAANSGNTIYF
TRBV12-3/TRBV12-4,TRBJ1-1,.,TRBD1,TGTGCCAGCAGTACCAGACAGGGGCGAACTGAAGCTTTCTTT,CASSTRQGRTEAFF
TRBV12-3/TRBV12-4,TRBJ2-1,many,TRBD1,TGTGCCAGCAGTCAAGGGACAGCTTATAATGAGCAGTTCTTC,CASSQGTAYNEQFF
TRBV19,TRBJ1-1,many,.,TGTGCCAGTAGTATCAGAGGGAGTCAGAGAGGGGGCACTGAAGCTTTCTTT,CASSIRGSQRGGTEAFF
TRBV12-3/TRBV12-4,TRBJ1-5,many,.,TGTGCCAGCGGTCACAATCAGCCCCAGCATTTT,CASGHNQPQHF
TRBV12-5,TRBJ2-1,many,TRBD2,TGTGCTAGTGGTTTGGGGCGGGAGTTCCATGAGCAGTTCTTC,CASGLGREFHEQFF
TRBV5-1,TRBJ1-1,many,.,TGCGCCAGCAGCTTAGGTTTCAGGGGAGCCCTGGACACTGAAGCTTTCTTT,CASSLGFRGALDTEAFF
TRBV30,TRBJ2-6,.,.,TGTGCCTGGACTTTGCGCTCTGGGGCCAACGTCCTAACTTTC,CAWTLRSGANVLTF
TRBV6-1,TRBJ1-2,many,.,TGTGCCAGCAGTGAACTTATCCATCTCCCCCGTGGCTACACCTTC,CASSELIHLPRGYTF
TRBV12-3/TRBV12-4,TRBJ2-3,many,TRBD2,TGTGCCAGCAGACCTGGGACTAGCGGGAGGGCTAGCTCCACAGATACGCAGTATTTT,CASRPGTSGRASSTDTQYF
TRBV11-1,TRBJ2-1,many,.,TGTGCCAGCAGCTTAGTAGGGAGATGGGACAATGAGCAGTTCTTC,CASSLVGRWDNEQFF
TRBV30,TRBJ1-1,many,TRBD1,TGTGCCTGGAGCCGACGCAGGGGGGACACTGAAGCTTTCTTT,CAWSRRRGDTEAFF
TRBV30,TRBJ2-6,few,.,TGTGCCTGGAGTGCCTCTGGGGCCAACGTCCTGACTTTC,CAWSASGANVLTF
TRBV19,TRBJ2-1,few,.,TGTGCCAGTAGTACCGTAGGCTACAATGAGCAGTTCTTC,CASSTVGYNEQFF
TRBV24-1,TRBJ1-2,many,.,TGTGCCACCAGTGATTTGGGACGGACCTATGGCTACACCTTC,CATSDLGRTYGYTF
TRBV3-1,TRBJ2-5,many,.,TGTGCCAGCAGTGATATCTCTAGCGCCCAAGAGACCCAGTACTTC,CASSDISSAQETQYF
TRBV6-1,TRBJ2-1,.,TRBD2,TGTGCCAGCAGTGAGGAGGGACTAGCGGGAAGGGTTAAGCAGTTCTTC,CASSEEGLAGRVKQFF
TRBV10-3,TRBJ1-3,.,.,TGTGCCATCAGTTCTCAACTGATCTCTGGAAACACCATATATTTT,CAISSQLISGNTIYF
TRBV30,TRBJ1-5,.,TRBD1,TGTGCCTGGAGTGTTGAGGGGGCCCGTGGGGAGCCCCAGCATTTT,CAWSVEGARGEPQHF
TRBV2,TRBJ2-5,.,.,TGTGCCAGCTCGGATCTCGGCTACCAAGAGACCCAGTACTTC,CASSDLGYQETQYF
TRBV9,TRBJ1-2,.,.,TGTGCCAGCAGCGTAGCTCAGGCCCCCGAGGGCTACACCTTC,CASSVAQAPEGYTF
TRBV6-2/TRBV6-3,TRBJ2-3,many,TRBD2,TGTGCCAGCAGTTTACTAGCGGATACGCAGTATTTT,CASSLLADTQYF
TRBV19,TRBJ2-7,many,TRBD1,TGTGCCAGTACTCCGGGACAGGGGGCTTTCTACGAGCAGTACTTC,CASTPGQGAFYEQYF
TRBV27,TRBJ2-3,many,TRBD1,TGTGCCAGCAGTCAGGTACAGGGGTCGGGGGATACGCAGTATTTT,CASSQVQGSGDTQYF
TRBV11-2,TRBJ2-7,many,.,TGTGCCAGCAGCTTAGGGCGGGCCTCCTACGAGCAGTACTTC,CASSLGRASYEQYF
TRBV13,TRBJ2-2,many,.,TGTGCCAGCAGCGCGGGACAGCCGTCGGGGGAGCTGTTTTTT,CASSAGQPSGELFF
TRBV20-1,TRBJ2-2,many,TRBD2,TGCAGTGCTAGAGTCCACGGACTAGCCAAGCCCGGGGAGCTGTTTTTT,CSARVHGLAKPGELFF
TRBV19,TRBJ2-2,many,.,TGTGCCAGTAGGGGTGGGAGCGGTGCCGGGGAGCTGTTTTTT,CASRGGSGAGELFF
TRBV7-6,TRBJ2-1,.,.,TGTGCCAGCAGCTTAGAAATTTACAATGAGCAGTTCTTC,CASSLEIYNEQFF
TRBV12-3/TRBV12-4,TRBJ1-4,many,.,TGTGCCAGCAGGTCCGCGGCAGTCGAAAAACTGTTTTTT,CASRSAAVEKLFF
TRBV27,TRBJ2-2,many,.,TGTGCCAGCAGTTTGCCGGCCGGCAGGTCCACCGGGGAGCTGTTTTTT,CASSLPAGRSTGELFF
TRBV3-1,TRBJ2-1,few,.,TGTGCCAGCAGCCAAGTGATGGTCGGGAGCTGGGCCAATGAGCAGTTCTTC,CASSQVMVGSWANEQFF
TRBV20-1,TRBJ1-2,few,TRBD1,TGCAGTGCTAGCCGTTTTCATGGGACAGGGGCTATTTTCAACTATGGCTACACCTTC,CSASRFHGTGAIFNYGYTF
TRBV2,TRBJ1-1,many,.,TGTGCCAGCACCCATGTGGACAGCCGAAACACTGAAGCTTTCTTT,CASTHVDSRNTEAFF
TRBV5-1,TRBJ2-1,many,.,TGCGCCAGCAGCTTCGGAGGGGGCAGGTACAATGAGCAGTTCTTC,CASSFGGGRYNEQFF
TRBV7-8,TRBJ2-6,.,.,TGTGCCAGCAGTGACAGCTTGACAGTCCGCTCTGGGGCCAACGTCCTGACTTTC,CASSDSLTVRSGANVLTF
TRBV20-1,TRBJ1-5,many,TRBD1,TGCAGTGCAATCCGGACAGGGAGCAATCAGCCCCAGCATTTT,CSAIRTGSNQPQHF
TRBV6-1,TRBJ2-1,many,.,TGTGCCAGCACCACCGGGTACTACAATGAGCAGTTCTTC,CASTTGYYNEQFF
TRBV7-2,TRBJ2-1,few,TRBD2,TGTGCCAGCAGATCCTTAGCGGGAGGGATTTACAATGAGCAGTTCTTC,CASRSLAGGIYNEQFF
TRBV5-1,TRBJ2-7,.,.,TGCGCCAGCAGGGACGCCGGCTACGAGCAGTACTTC,CASRDAGYEQYF
TRBV25-1,TRBJ1-2,.,.,TGTGCCACCATGGACTGGAATGGCTACACCTTC,CATMDWNGYTF
TRBV11-1,TRBJ1-1,many,.,TGTGCCAGCAGCTTCCTAAACACTGTGGCTTTCTTT,CASSFLNTVAFF
TRBV30,TRBJ2-5,many,TRBD2,TGTGCCTGGAGAGATCTCAGGACTAGCCAAGAGACCCAGTACTTC,CAWRDLRTSQETQYF
TRBV11-3,TRBJ2-7,.,TRBD1,TGTGCCAGCAGCTTAGGTCCGGGACAGGGGCCCTACGAGCAGTACTTC,CASSLGPGQGPYEQYF
TRBV4-2,TRBJ2-1,few,TRBD2,TGTGCCAGCAGCCGGCAACGGGGGGGTGAGCAGTTCTTC,CASSRQRGGEQFF
TRBV20-1,TRBJ2-7,.,.,TGCAGTGCTAGAGATCAAGACAACCCCTACGAGCAGTACTTC,CSARDQDNPYEQYF
TRBV3-1,TRBJ2-7,.,TRBD1,TGTGCCAGCAGCCGAACGAAGGGGGGACAGGGATTATACGAGCAGTACTTC,CASSRTKGGQGLYEQYF
TRBV5-8,TRBJ1-1,many,TRBD1,TGTGCCAGCAGCTTGGCCGGGACAGGGGAACTGAACACTGAAGCTTTCTTT,CASSLAGTGELNTEAFF
TRBV4-1,TRBJ2-3,few,.,TGCGCCAGCAGCCAAGAGCGAAGATCCGCGCAGTATTTT,CASSQERRSAQYF
TRBV10-3,TRBJ2-2,.,TRBD2,TGTGCCATCAGTGAGACTAGCGGGGTCGGGGAGCTGTTTTTT,CAISETSGVGELFF
TRBV10-1,TRBJ2-2,.,TRBD2,TGCGCCAGCAGTGAAGAGCGGGAGGGCCCAACCGGGGAGCTGTTTTTT,CASSEEREGPTGELFF
TRBV29-1,TRBJ2-3,once,TRBD2,TGCAGCGCCCGACCTAGCGGGAGTGGGGCAGATACGCAGTATTTT,CSARPSGSGADTQYF
TRBV25-1,TRBJ1-5,.,TRBD1,TGTGCCAGCAGTGCCCTTGACAGGGGAGTAGATCAGCCCCAGCATTTT,CASSALDRGVDQPQHF
TRBV29-1,TRBJ1-2,many,.,TGCAGCGTGGGAGACTCCTACTATGGCTACACCTTC,CSVGDSYYGYTF